The text below deals with one T cell receptor beta chain. The target antigen is unknown. The data are from a study of T cells in tuberculosis. For the study at large: T cells were selected with CD1B tetramers loaded with glucose monomycolate.

Assay used: immunoSEQ multiplex PCR; TCRdb lists only in-frame clones, some missing. Found here are fewer than 40,000 clones, around 95% of them singletons; the top ten hold 2.4%. This CDR3 region has 13 residues. Per the germline V gene, CDR1 is SNHLY and CDR2 is FYNNEI. Trimming pared 5 bases from V and 5 bases from J, leaving 11 bases between. Findings and caveats of the study: Shorter CDR3-alpha in active tuberculosis partly drove smaller distances. Active tuberculosis TCR-alpha repertoires lay closer to GMM-specific TCRs than IGRA-negative controls, suggesting clonal expansion.

The chain combines TRBV2 with TRBJ2-3; D might be TRBD1 (6 bases). Sequencing input: PBMCs. This clonotype was obtained from a donor aged 10-29 years with latent tuberculosis or without tuberculosis infection. The CDR3 nucleotides are TGTGCCAGCAGTACTACAGGGCTAGATACGCAGTATTTT. This sequence encodes CASSTTGLDTQYF.